This T cell receptor (beta chain) was sequenced in a study of T-cell memory formation after mild COVID-19. The study's findings and limits: In pre-infection memory, a portion of responding clones appeared, which suggested that cross-reactive memory joined. Clones contracting day 15 to 85 were balanced CD4/CD8; later expanders leaned CD4+.

A single record per CDR3 protein comes from TCRdb applying MiXCR to the 5' RACE reads. In the table there are hundreds of thousands of distinct CDR3 sequences, 16% of which are singletons. This clonotype was recorded a few times. The antigen is undetermined. The CDR3 contains 16 residues. Trimming removed 1 base from V and 0 bases from J, with 7 bases in between. V is TRBV12-3 or TRBV12-4 and J is TRBJ1-6; unclear D gene. This sequence was found in a man between 18 and 29 years old who had mild COVID-19 (a few samples of this study predate the infection). Cell type and time point are not known. The sample taken for sequencing was PBMCs or a T cell subset sorted from them (not recorded which). CDR3 coding DNA: TGTGCCAGCAGTTTAGGGGGATTCTCCTATAATTCACCCCTCCACTTT. This encodes CASSLGGFSYNSPLHF.